The sequence of this T cell receptor beta chain was determined in a study of regulatory T cells in long-lasting Graves disease. Points from the study as a whole: Persistent disease exhibited a predilection for TRBV28, TRBJ1-2 and TRBJ2-5.

Germline V lookup: CDR1 MNHNS, CDR2 SASEGT. This CDR3 has 15 amino acids. J gave up 0 bases and V 5 bases, and 7 bases lay outside the gene matches. Investigators prepared the TCR beta libraries by applying iRepertoire HTBI primers and Arm-PCR of CDR3 regions. Authors' data handling: Samples collectively showed fewer than 80 TRBV and some 14 TRBJ segments. TCRdb reanalysed the multiplex PCR reads using MiXCR and keeps one entry per CDR3 protein. The V and J calls reflect TCRdb's pipeline rather than the authors' work. The sample includes about 660,000 distinct CDR3 sequences, around 30% of them seen just once. Points on this clonotype: The target antigen is unknown.

Time point defined: persistent/refractory GD, antithyroid drugs over 5 years with positive TRAb. PBMC-derived RNA was used for the TCR library. The source was peripheral blood mononuclear cells (PBMCs), collected when the disease was refractory, from a patient treated with antithyroid drugs. V is TRBV6-1 and J is TRBJ2-7; 7 bases align to TRBD2. The source of this sequence is a female donor with Graves disease. The CDR3 bases are TGTGCCAGCAGTCCGGCGGGACTAAGCTCCTACGAGCAGTACTTC. Translated: CASSPAGLSSYEQYF.